Reported below is one TCR beta chain. From RNA transcripts, TCR beta CDR3 regions were amplified. The study used the HTBI primer set for a first-round RT-PCR of the TCR CDR3. TCRdb reprocessed the multiplex PCR reads with MiXCR, giving one entry per CDR3 protein. The sample records fewer than 600,000 distinct CDR3 sequences, around 15% being singletons. The entry originates in a study of T cells in Graves' hyperthyroidism and ophthalmopathy. Background on the study: Prior to any treatment, at the point of initial diagnosis, peripheral blood was collected.

The receptor comes from a woman between 40 and 50 years old with Graves' hyperthyroidism. The sample consisted of blood.

CDR3 sequence reads: CSARGGLAGGMGGETQYF. CDR3 nucleotide sequence: TGCAGTGCTAGGGGCGGACTAGCGGGAGGTATGGGTGGAGAGACCCAGTACTTC. This chain joins TRBV20-1 and TRBJ2-5, with 14 nucleotides matching TRBD2. The CDR3 runs 18 residues. Trimming at V came to 3 bases and at J to 4 bases, leaving 13 bases not matched to a gene. CDR1 DFQATT and CDR2 SNEGSKA come from the germline V gene (reference sequence).